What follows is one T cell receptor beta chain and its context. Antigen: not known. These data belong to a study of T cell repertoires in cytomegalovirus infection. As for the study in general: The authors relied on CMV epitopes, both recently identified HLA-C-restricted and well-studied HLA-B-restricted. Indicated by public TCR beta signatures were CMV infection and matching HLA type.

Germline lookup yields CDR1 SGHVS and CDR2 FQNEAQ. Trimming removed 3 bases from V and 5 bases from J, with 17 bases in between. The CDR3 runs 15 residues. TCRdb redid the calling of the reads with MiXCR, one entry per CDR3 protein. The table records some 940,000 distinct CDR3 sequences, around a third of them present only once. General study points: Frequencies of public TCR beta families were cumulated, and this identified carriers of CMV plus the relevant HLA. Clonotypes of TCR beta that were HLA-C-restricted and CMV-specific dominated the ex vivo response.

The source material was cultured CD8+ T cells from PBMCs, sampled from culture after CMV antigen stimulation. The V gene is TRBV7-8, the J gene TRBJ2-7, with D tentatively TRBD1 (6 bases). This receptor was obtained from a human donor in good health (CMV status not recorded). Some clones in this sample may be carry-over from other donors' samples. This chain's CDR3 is CASSLGGGGINEQYF. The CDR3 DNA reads TGTGCCAGCAGCTTGGGTGGGGGCGGAATTAACGAGCAGTACTTC.